This T cell receptor (beta chain) originates from a study of post-analysis software for immune sequencing data. Turning to the study itself: Clinical courses comprised relapsing-remitting, secondary progressive and progressive-relapsing multiple sclerosis.

Unique molecular identifiers had been added to the TCR beta cDNA libraries. TCRdb fed the PCR reads into MiXCR, producing one record per CDR3 protein. Of 750,000 to 900,000 distinct CDR3 sequences detected, roughly 50% appear once; the ten largest clones hold approximately 4.4%. There are a few counts of this clonotype. As yet, its antigen is unknown. Broader study findings: About five TRBV segments occurring more often in patients than controls included TRBV5-6, TRBV5-1 and TRBV20-1. F measure grouped same-batch samples tightly together. Multiple sclerosis was associated with a significant reduction in normalized Chao1 diversity relative to controls.

The CDR3 consists of 13 residues. V lost 6 bases, J lost 6 bases, and 15 bases lay in between. Germline CDR1 and CDR2: SGDLS and YYNGEE. The origin of this receptor is a girl aged 5 to 17 with multiple sclerosis. The sequenced material came from blood. V and J are TRBV9 and TRBJ1-1, with D possibly TRBD1 on 6 matching bases. As DNA, the CDR3 is TGTGCCAGCACCCCTTCGGGGGGGCCTGAAGCTTTCTTT. Its translation is CASTPSGGPEAFF.